This T cell receptor (beta chain) was captured in a study of T-cell reconstitution after alpha-beta-depleted transplantation in children. The study's findings and limits: Newly generated T cells supplied most T-cell counts and diversity one year post-transplant. Several hundred expanded graft clones reportedly were the source of alpha-beta T cells about two months after transplant. Where some patients showed high TCRbeta diversity at day 60, it came from recipient T cells and thymic progenitors that had survived.

The authors prepared the TCRbeta library with unique molecular identifiers. MiXCR, applied by TCRdb to the PCR reads, yields one record per CDR3 protein. The data hold more than 120,000 distinct CDR3 sequences, with roughly 8.8% observed a single time. This CDR3 region has 13 residues. Trimming left V 9 bases short and J 0 bases short, with 9 bases between. Germline V gene lookup returns CDR1 MNHNS and CDR2 SASEGT. In this sample, this clonotype turned up many times. The antigen remains undetermined. The source material was PBMCs, mostly from graft donor cells, sampled 180 days after TCRalphabeta/CD19-depleted stem cell transplant. This TCR derives from a female patient between 2 and 15 years old who had a stem cell transplant for congenital amegakaryocytic thrombocytopenia, so the T cells may come from the graft donor. The chain combines TRBV6-1 with TRBJ2-1, with D possibly TRBD2 on 5 matching bases. The CDR3 sequence is CASSDYSYNEQFF. CDR3 DNA: TGTGCCAGTTCCGACTACTCCTACAATGAGCAGTTCTTC.